Below are 24 T cell receptor beta chains sequenced from a single sample in a study of T-cell memory formation after mild COVID-19. Each CDR3 protein gets one entry after TCRdb re-called the 5' RACE reads with MiXCR. The table lists about 400,000 distinct CDR3 sequences, roughly 18% of them singletons. Sequencing used PBMCs or a T cell subset sorted from them (not recorded which). Receptors originate from a young man who had mild COVID-19 (a few samples of this study predate the infection). Cell type and time point are not known.

This clonotype was recorded a few times. V gene TRBV7-2 combines with J gene TRBJ2-7; no reliable D call. This CDR3 has 13 residues. Trimming shortened V by 4 bases and J by 3 bases, and 10 bases separated the two germline ends. Germline V gives CDR1 SGHTA, CDR2 FQGNSA. This CDR3 is CASSSQQSYEQYV. CDR3 nucleotides: TGTGCCAGCAGCTCACAACAGAGCTACGAGCAGTACGTC.

The genes are TRBV10-3 and TRBJ2-5; 7 bases agree with TRBD1. This CDR3 contains 12 residues. CDR1 is ENHRY, CDR2 SYGVKD, per germline. The junction had 2 bases not matched to a gene; V was cut back by 6 bases and J by 4 bases. In DNA form, the CDR3 reads TGTGCCATCAGCGCAGGGGGAGAGACCCAGTACTTC. Translated, it gives CAISAGGETQYF.

V is TRBV11-3 and J is TRBJ2-5; perhaps TRBD2 as D (6 bases). This CDR3 region has 16 residues. The V end was cut by 5 bases, the J end by 2 bases, with 18 bases between. Germline CDR1 and CDR2: SGHNT and YENEEA. In DNA, the CDR3 is TGTGCCAGCAGCCCCGGCACTCGGGGGAATCAAGAGACCCAGTACTTC. Encoded protein: CASSPGTRGNQETQYF.

The chain recombines TRBV19 with TRBJ1-1; TRBD1 matches 7 bases. The CDR3 runs 14 residues. Germline V gene lookup returns CDR1 LNHDA and CDR2 SQIVND (reference sequence). V trimming: 5 bases; J trimming: 0 bases; junction bases outside the gene matches: 3. CDR3 nucleotides: TGTGCCAGTAGTGAGACAGGGATGAACACTGAAGCTTTCTTT. Its protein is CASSETGMNTEAFF.

The rearrangement joins TRBV7-3 to TRBJ2-2; 8 bases fit TRBD1. The V and J ends lost 5 bases and 7 bases, in that order; junction bases with no gene match: 9. The CDR3 runs to 15 residues. Per germline, CDR1 SGHTA and CDR2 FQGTGA. The CDR3 DNA is TGTGCCAGCAGCCCCCAGGCAGGGGGCAACGGGGAGCTGTTTTTT. Translating gives CASSPQAGGNGELFF.

The sample holds a few counts of this clonotype. The chain carries TRBV5-1 and TRBJ1-1; 8 nucleotides match TRBD1. V shed 4 bases and J 7 bases; nucleotides not matched to a gene: 3. CDR1 is SGHRS and CDR2 is YFSETQ in the germline V gene. This CDR3 is built from 12 residues. In nucleotides, the CDR3 is TGCGCCAGCAGCGGACAGGGAATTGAAGCTTTCTTT. Its translation: CASSGQGIEAFF. Full variable domain (missing parts from reference TRBV5-1 and TRBJ1-1): KAGVTQTPRYLIKTRGQQVTLSCSPISGHRSVSWYQQTPGQGLQFLFEYFSETQRNKGNFPGRFSGRQFSNSRSEMNVSTLELGDSALYLCASSGQGIEAFFGQGTRLTVV.

The table lists this clonotype with a few counts. The rearrangement links TRBV10-3 to TRBJ2-3; TRBD1 or TRBD2 may be the D gene (5 bases each). The CDR3 is 11 amino acids. V lost 6 bases and J 7 bases, leaving 8 bases between the germline ends. Germline V lookup: CDR1 ENHRY, CDR2 SYGVKD. CDR3 DNA: TGTGCCATCAGCACGGGACATACGCAGTATTTT. Translated, it gives CAISTGHTQYF.

This clonotype came up a few times. The J gene is TRBJ2-5, the V gene TRBV11-1; 7 nucleotides line up with TRBD2. V dropped 5 bases and J dropped 3; count of bases not matched to a gene: 9. In germline, CDR1 is SGHAT, CDR2 FQDESV (reference sequence). CDR3 length: 15 amino acids. Here the CDR3 DNA reads TGTGCCAGCAGCCGGCACGTCCTAGCGGAAGAGACCCAGTACTTC. The encoded protein is CASSRHVLAEETQYF.

This clonotype has a count of ten or more. The chain combines TRBV5-1 with TRBJ1-3, with TRBD1 matching over 7 bases. Germline loops: CDR1 SGHRS, CDR2 YFSETQ. The CDR3 loop spans 15 amino acids. The junction had 4 bases not matched to a gene; V was cut back by 0 bases and J by 4 bases. In DNA form, the CDR3 reads TGCGCCAGCAGCTTGGACAGGGGAGCCGGAAACACCATATATTTT. Encoded protein: CASSLDRGAGNTIYF.

This clonotype has just a few counts. The chain uses TRBV7-8 and TRBJ2-2; D tentatively fits TRBD1 or TRBD2 (6 bases each). The CDR3 contains 13 residues. The germline gives CDR1 SGHVS, CDR2 FQNEAQ. Trimming took 11 bases from V and 5 from J, leaving 15 bases between them. The CDR3 region has the DNA TGTGCCGAACGGGGGCCGTATACCGGGGAGCTGTTTTTT. Translating gives CAERGPYTGELFF.

The rearrangement joins TRBV6-5 to TRBJ2-7; a possible D gene is TRBD1 (6 bases). Germline CDR1 reads MNHEY; CDR2 reads SVGAGI. The CDR3 has 12 amino acids. V dropped 7 bases and J dropped 3 bases, with 10 bases sitting between them. CDR3 nucleotide sequence: TGTGCCAGCAAACAACAGGGCTACGAGCAGTACTTC. Its translation is CASKQQGYEQYF.

The chain links TRBV5-1 to TRBJ1-1, with D maybe TRBD1 (6 bases). The germline V and J ends were trimmed by 5 bases and 3 bases, with 14 bases remaining between them. The CDR3 contains 14 residues. Germline V gives CDR1 SGHRS, CDR2 YFSETQ. CDR3 loop: CASRGQLGDTEAFF. The DNA of the CDR3 is TGCGCCAGCAGAGGACAGTTAGGTGACACTGAAGCTTTCTTT. Full variable domain (outside the CDR3, taken from reference TRBV5-1 and TRBJ1-1): KAGVTQTPRYLIKTRGQQVTLSCSPISGHRSVSWYQQTPGQGLQFLFEYFSETQRNKGNFPGRFSGRQFSNSRSEMNVSTLELGDSALYLCASRGQLGDTEAFFGQGTRLTVV.

This clonotype was seen a few times. The chain uses TRBV6-5 and TRBJ1-2, with 8 bases that match TRBD1. Germline V lookup: CDR1 MNHEY, CDR2 SVGAGI. The CDR3 has 14 amino acids. J lost 1 base, V lost 6 bases, and 4 bases had no gene match. DNA for the CDR3: TGTGCCAGCAGCCGACAGGGGTTTAACTATGGCTACACCTTC. As protein: CASSRQGFNYGYTF.

This chain uses TRBV7-2 with TRBJ1-2; possibly TRBD1 for D (5 bases). V lost 2 bases, J lost 7 bases, and 11 bases lay in between. In germline, CDR1 is SGHTA, CDR2 FQGNSA. CDR3 length: 13 amino acids. The CDR3 reads CASSLRGEVGYTF. In DNA form, the CDR3 reads TGTGCCAGCAGCTTACGGGGCGAGGTTGGCTACACCTTC.

This clonotype was seen a few times. The rearrangement uses TRBV20-1 and TRBJ1-1; D unresolved. Germline loops: CDR1 DFQATT, CDR2 SNEGSKA (reference sequence). The CDR3 has 12 amino acids. The V and J ends lost 7 bases and 1 base respectively, with 10 bases between them. CDR3 nucleotides: TGCAGTGAGTTAGGTCCGAACACTGAAGCTTTCTTT. Translated, it gives CSELGPNTEAFF.

The V gene is TRBV7-2, the J gene TRBJ2-6; no firm D call. The CDR3 extends over 15 amino acids. Trimming left V 5 bases short and J 4 bases short, with 12 bases between. CDR1 is SGHTA and CDR2 is FQGNSA in the germline V gene. CDR3 sequence (DNA): TGTGCCAGCAGCATCTGGCGTTCAGGGGCCAACGTCCTGACTTTC. It translates to CASSIWRSGANVLTF.

This chain uses TRBV7-2 with TRBJ2-2, with D maybe TRBD2 (5 bases). Trimming removed 5 bases at V and 0 bases at J, with 16 bases between. This CDR3 contains 17 residues. Germline CDR1 is SGHTA and CDR2 is FQGNSA. This CDR3 reads CASSRVPSRANTGELFF. In DNA, the CDR3 is TGTGCCAGCAGCCGAGTTCCCTCGAGGGCGAACACCGGGGAGCTGTTTTTT.

The table lists this clonotype with a few counts. The chain combines TRBV7-8 with TRBJ1-1, with a weak D call TRBD1 (6 bases). The CDR3 contains 15 residues. Germline V gives CDR1 SGHVS, CDR2 FQNEAQ. Trimming shortened V by 5 bases and J by 4 bases, and 17 bases separated the two germline ends. Here the CDR3 DNA reads TGTGCCAGCAGCGGTAAAGGGAGAGGGGGCACTGAAGCTTTCTTT. Amino acids: CASSGKGRGGTEAFF.

The gene calls are TRBV5-1 and TRBJ2-7, with 10 nucleotides matching TRBD2. V lost 2 bases to trimming and J lost 5 bases; unmatched junction nucleotides: 4. This CDR3 has 14 residues. Germline loops: CDR1 SGHRS, CDR2 YFSETQ. The DNA of the CDR3 is TGCGCCAGCAGCTTTCTAGCGGGGGACGACGAGCAGTACTTC. As protein: CASSFLAGDDEQYF.

The V gene is TRBV7-9, the J gene TRBJ1-4; 10 bases match TRBD1. This CDR3 has 15 amino acids. V was pared by 1 base and J by 5 bases, with 1 base of the junction left unmatched. Germline-derived CDR1 and CDR2 are SEHNR and FQNEAQ (reference sequence). CDR3 DNA: TGTGCCAGCAGCTTAGGACAGGGGGCGAATGAAAAACTGTTTTTT. It codes for CASSLGQGANEKLFF.

The sample holds a few counts of this clonotype. The genes are TRBV2 and TRBJ1-6, with 9 positions matching TRBD1. From germline, CDR1 is SNHLY and CDR2 FYNNEI. V shed 3 bases and J 7 bases; nucleotides not matched to a gene: 7. This CDR3 has 16 residues. Here the CDR3 reads CASSEGQGSGNSPLHF. CDR3 in DNA: TGTGCCAGCAGTGAGGGACAGGGATCGGGGAATTCACCCCTCCACTTT. Full variable domain (remainder filled in from reference TRBV2 and TRBJ1-6): EPEVTQTPSHQVTQMGQEVILRCVPISNHLYFYWYRQILGQKVEFLVSFYNNEISEKSEIFDDQFSVERPDGSNFTLKIRSTKLEDSAMYFCASSEGQGSGNSPLHFGNGTRLTVT.

The sample holds a few counts of this clonotype. The chain carries TRBV7-9 and TRBJ2-1, with D unresolved. CDR1 is SEHNR and CDR2 is FQNEAQ in the germline V gene (reference sequence). Trimming cost V 5 bases and J 3 bases, with 11 bases left between them. This CDR3 region has 14 residues. The CDR3 loop is CASSRIGFYNEQFF. The CDR3 region has the DNA TGTGCCAGCAGCCGGATAGGATTCTACAATGAGCAGTTCTTC.

This clonotype came up a few times. The rearrangement joins TRBV19 to TRBJ1-5; unclear D gene. Germline V gene data show CDR1 as LNHDA and CDR2 as SQIVND (reference sequence). This CDR3 is 15 amino acids long. Trimming shortened V by 2 bases and J by 0 bases, and 8 bases separated the two germline ends. The CDR3 protein is CASSISHYSNQPQHF. Here the CDR3 DNA reads TGTGCCAGTAGTATAAGCCATTATAGCAATCAGCCCCAGCATTTT. The full variable domain, completed using reference TRBV19 and TRBJ1-5, is DGGITQSPKYLFRKEGQNVTLSCEQNLNHDAMYWYRQDPGQGLRLIYYSQIVNDFQKGDIAEGYSVSREKKESFPLTVTSAQKNPTAFYLCASSISHYSNQPQHFGDGTRLSIL.

A note on this clonotype: This clone may be a read error of a much larger clone one base away. The CDR3 does not close with the conserved phenylalanine or tryptophan, likely indicating a read error. The chain carries TRBV7-3 and TRBJ2-1; D might be TRBD2 (6 bases). The CDR3 consists of 18 residues. Germline V gene sequence: CDR1 SGHTA, CDR2 FQGTGA. V was trimmed by 3 bases and J by 2 bases, leaving 20 bases between them. The CDR3 protein is CASSFGAVGRGPYNEQFL. The CDR3 DNA is TGTGCCAGCAGCTTCGGAGCGGTGGGGCGGGGCCCCTACAATGAGCAGTTCTTA.